This entry concerns a single T cell receptor (beta chain). Antigen: not known. Germline CDR1 reads MNHEY; CDR2 reads SVGAGI. This CDR3 has 14 amino acids. V was clipped by 0 bases and J by 4 bases; unmatched bases: 2. The data derive from a study of cytomegalovirus exposure and HLA in healthy donors. Findings of the study overall: Later analysis demonstrated an association between a missense DCLRE1C variant and TCR beta V- and J-gene trimming. Later on, an analysis found that several of the most significant clusters appeared to be linked to common viral pathogens, which included parvovirus B19.

Primers included in the PCR were 60 Vbeta and 13 Jbeta primers. The repertoire was sequenced with immunoSEQ multiplex PCR; TCRdb's copy has only in-frame clones and lacks some. Among about 200,000 clones listed, 82% were seen once. Sampled while nominally healthy, donors likely had unrecorded immune exposures. The sequence was collected from a woman aged 50 to 60 in good health and CMV-seropositive. The sample was PBMCs. J is TRBJ2-7 and V is TRBV6-5, with 8 bases that match TRBD2. CDR3 sequence (DNA): TGTGCCAGCAGTTACTCCGGGAGGGCATACGAGCAGTACTTC. Translated: CASSYSGRAYEQYF.